This is a list of T cell receptor beta chains from one sample in a study of T cells in Graves' hyperthyroidism and ophthalmopathy. TCRdb re-derived calls from the multiplex PCR reads in MiXCR, one entry per CDR3 protein. In the table there are fewer than 300,000 distinct CDR3 sequences, approximately 14% of which are singletons. Sequenced input: blood. These receptors were taken from a woman between 50 and 59 years old with Graves' hyperthyroidism that later progressed to Graves' ophthalmopathy. The CDR3 runs from the conserved cysteine through the conserved F or W. D genes are given only for firm matches. The listing skips clone size in some rows; elsewhere it reads once, few, many or a size class.

V	J	size	D	CDR3	DNA
TRBV4-1	TRBJ2-6	.	.	CASSQATWGGANVLTF	TGCGCCAGCAGCCAAGCTACCTGGGGGGGGGCCAACGTCCTGACTTTC
TRBV9	TRBJ2-3	.	.	CASSPGTVEGAQYF	TGTGCCAGCAGCCCGGGGACGGTCGAGGGGGCGCAGTATTTT
TRBV28	TRBJ1-2	many	TRBD1	CASRVQGLGGYTF	TGTGCCAGCAGAGTACAGGGGTTAGGTGGCTACACCTTC
TRBV5-1	TRBJ1-2	many	.	CASSLATEINGYTF	TGCGCCAGCAGCTTGGCGACAGAGATCAATGGCTACACCTTC
TRBV7-9	TRBJ2-2	.	.	CASSFDTWGGELFF	TGTGCCAGCAGCTTCGACACCTGGGGCGGGGAGCTGTTTTTT
TRBV28	TRBJ1-3	many	TRBD1	CASSFPRTGPSSGNTIYF	TGTGCCAGCAGTTTCCCCCGGACAGGACCCAGCTCTGGAAACACCATATATTTT
TRBV5-1	TRBJ1-4	few	TRBD1	CASSQSGQLNEKLFF	TGCGCCAGCAGCCAGTCGGGACAGCTTAATGAAAAACTGTTTTTT
TRBV20-1	TRBJ1-5	many	.	CSAREQQLWKPQHF	TGCAGTGCTAGAGAACAACAGTTATGGAAGCCCCAGCATTTT
TRBV24-1	TRBJ1-2	.	.	CATSDSYSANYGYTF	TGTGCCACCAGTGATTCCTATAGTGCTAACTATGGCTACACCTTC
TRBV11-2	TRBJ2-7	many	.	CASSLVRTSPYEQYF	TGTGCCAGCAGCTTAGTCCGGACCTCTCCCTACGAGCAGTACTTC
TRBV28	TRBJ2-1	many	TRBD2	CASSFGLAGGREQFF	TGTGCCAGCAGTTTCGGACTAGCGGGAGGGCGAGAGCAGTTCTTC
TRBV7-2	TRBJ1-1	many	TRBD1	CASSSGQGRLEEAFF	TGTGCCAGCAGCTCCGGACAGGGAAGACTTGAGGAAGCTTTCTTT
TRBV11-3	TRBJ1-1	.	.	CASSLANPMNTEAFF	TGTGCCAGCAGCTTAGCAAACCCAATGAACACTGAAGCTTTCTTT
TRBV20-1	TRBJ1-5	many	.	CSATMNWGNQPQHF	TGCAGTGCTACCATGAATTGGGGGAATCAGCCCCAGCATTTT